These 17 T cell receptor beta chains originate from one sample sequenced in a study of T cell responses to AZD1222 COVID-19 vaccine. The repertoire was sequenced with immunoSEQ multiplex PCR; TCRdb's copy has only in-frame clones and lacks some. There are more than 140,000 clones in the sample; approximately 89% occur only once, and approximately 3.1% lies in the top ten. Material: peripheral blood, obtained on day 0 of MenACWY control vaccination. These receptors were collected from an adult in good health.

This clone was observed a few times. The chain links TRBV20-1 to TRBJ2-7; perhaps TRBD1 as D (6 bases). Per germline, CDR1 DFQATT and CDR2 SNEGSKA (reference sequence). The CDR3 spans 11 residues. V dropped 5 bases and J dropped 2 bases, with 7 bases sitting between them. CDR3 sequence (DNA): TGCAGTGCTTACAGGGCCTACGAGCAGTACTTC. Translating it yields CSAYRAYEQYF.

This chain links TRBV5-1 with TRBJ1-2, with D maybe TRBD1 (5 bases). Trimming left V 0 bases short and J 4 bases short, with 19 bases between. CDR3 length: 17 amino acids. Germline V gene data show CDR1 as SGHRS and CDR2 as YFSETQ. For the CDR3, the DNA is TGCGCCAGCAGCTTGGGTACTACCGGGGCCTCTAGCTATGGCTACACCTTC. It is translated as CASSLGTTGASSYGYTF.

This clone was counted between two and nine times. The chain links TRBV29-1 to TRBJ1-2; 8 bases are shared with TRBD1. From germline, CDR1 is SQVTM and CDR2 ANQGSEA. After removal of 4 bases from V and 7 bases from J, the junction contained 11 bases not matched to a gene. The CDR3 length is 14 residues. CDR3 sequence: CSVADPGTGRGYTF. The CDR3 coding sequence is TGCAGCGTTGCCGACCCCGGGACAGGTCGTGGCTACACCTTC.

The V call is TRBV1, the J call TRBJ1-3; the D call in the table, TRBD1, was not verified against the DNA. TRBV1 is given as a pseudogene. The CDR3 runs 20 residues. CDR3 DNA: TGCACCAGCAGCCAAGAAGTCCGTCAGGGGACATCTGCGCCCGGAAACACCATATATTTT. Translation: CTSSQEVRQGTSAPGNTIYF.

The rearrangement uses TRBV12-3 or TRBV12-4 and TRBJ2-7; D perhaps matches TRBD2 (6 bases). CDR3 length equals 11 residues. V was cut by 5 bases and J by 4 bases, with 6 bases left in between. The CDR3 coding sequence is TGTGCCAGCAGTGGGAGGTACGAGCAGTACTTC. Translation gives CASSGRYEQYF.

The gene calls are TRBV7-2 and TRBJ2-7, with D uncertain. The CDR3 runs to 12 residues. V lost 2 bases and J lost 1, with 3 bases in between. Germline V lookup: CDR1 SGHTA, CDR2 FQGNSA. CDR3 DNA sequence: TGTGCCAGCAGCTTAATGTCCTACGAGCAGTACTTC. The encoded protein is CASSLMSYEQYF. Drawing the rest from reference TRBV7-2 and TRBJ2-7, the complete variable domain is GAGVSQSPSNKVTEKGKDVELRCDPISGHTALYWYRQSLGQGLEFLIYFQGNSAPDKSGLPSDRFSAERTGGSVSTLTIQRTQQEDSAVYLCASSLMSYEQYFGPGTRLTVT.

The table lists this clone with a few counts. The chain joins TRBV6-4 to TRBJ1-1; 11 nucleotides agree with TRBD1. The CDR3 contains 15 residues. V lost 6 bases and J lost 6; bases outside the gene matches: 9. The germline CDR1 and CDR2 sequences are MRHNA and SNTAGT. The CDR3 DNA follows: TGTGCCAGCAGCCAAACCGGGACAGGGGGGTCTGAAGCTTTCTTT. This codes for CASSQTGTGGSEAFF.

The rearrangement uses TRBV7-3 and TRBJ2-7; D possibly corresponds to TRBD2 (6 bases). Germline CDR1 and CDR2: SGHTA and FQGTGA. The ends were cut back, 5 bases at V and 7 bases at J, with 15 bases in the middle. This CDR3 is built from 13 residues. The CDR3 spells CASSVRPGEEQYF. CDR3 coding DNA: TGTGCCAGCAGCGTGAGGCCGGGGGAAGAGCAGTACTTC.

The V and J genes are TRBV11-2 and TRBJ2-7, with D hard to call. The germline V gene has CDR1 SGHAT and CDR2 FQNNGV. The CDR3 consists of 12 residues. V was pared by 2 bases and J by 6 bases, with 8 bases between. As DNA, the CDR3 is TGTGCCAGCAGCTTATGGGGTTCCGAGCAGTACTTC. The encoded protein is CASSLWGSEQYF. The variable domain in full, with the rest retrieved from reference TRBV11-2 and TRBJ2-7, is EAGVAQSPRYKIIEKRQSVAFWCNPISGHATLYWYQQILGQGPKLLIQFQNNGVVDDSQLPKDRFSAERLKGVDSTLKIQPAKLEDSAVYLCASSLWGSEQYFGPGTRLTVT.

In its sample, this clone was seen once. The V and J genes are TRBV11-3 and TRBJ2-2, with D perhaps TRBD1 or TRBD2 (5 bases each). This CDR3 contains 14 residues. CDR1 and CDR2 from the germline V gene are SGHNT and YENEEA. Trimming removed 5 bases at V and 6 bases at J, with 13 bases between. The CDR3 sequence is CASSPGPPAGELFF. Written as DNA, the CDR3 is TGTGCCAGCAGCCCGGGACCCCCAGCCGGGGAGCTGTTTTTT.

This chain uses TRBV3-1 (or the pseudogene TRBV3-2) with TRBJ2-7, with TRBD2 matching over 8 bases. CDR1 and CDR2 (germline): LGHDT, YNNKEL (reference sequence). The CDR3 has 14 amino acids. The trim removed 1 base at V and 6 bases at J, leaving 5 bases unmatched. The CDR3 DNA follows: TGTGCCAGCAGCCAAGCCCGGACTAGCTGCGAGCAGTACTTC. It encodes CASSQARTSCEQYF.

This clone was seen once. CDR3 protein: CASSYSGSQTQYF. In DNA form, the CDR3 reads TGTGCCAGCAGTTACTCAGGTTCGCAGACCCAGTACTTC. The chain joins TRBV6-2 or TRBV6-3 to TRBJ2-5; D is undetermined. Germline V gene lookup returns CDR1 MNHEY and CDR2 SVGEGT. The CDR3 totals 13 residues. Trimming took off 0 bases at V and 6 bases at J, with 8 bases between the two ends.

CDR3 residues: CASSLDMGVSSYEQYF. The DNA of the CDR3 is TGTGCCAGCAGCTTAGATATGGGGGTGAGCTCCTACGAGCAGTACTTC. The V and J genes are TRBV11-3 and TRBJ2-7, with D possibly called TRBD1 or TRBD2 (5 bases each). This CDR3 spans 16 amino acids. V was trimmed by 0 bases and J by 0 bases, leaving 12 bases between them. Germline CDR1 reads SGHNT; CDR2 reads YENEEA.

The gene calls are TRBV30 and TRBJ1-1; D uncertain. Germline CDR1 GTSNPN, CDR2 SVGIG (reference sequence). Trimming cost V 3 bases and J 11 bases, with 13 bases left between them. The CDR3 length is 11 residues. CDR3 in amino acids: CAWSPSKRAFF. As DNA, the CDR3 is TGTGCCTGGAGCCCCTCAAAACGGGCTTTCTTT.

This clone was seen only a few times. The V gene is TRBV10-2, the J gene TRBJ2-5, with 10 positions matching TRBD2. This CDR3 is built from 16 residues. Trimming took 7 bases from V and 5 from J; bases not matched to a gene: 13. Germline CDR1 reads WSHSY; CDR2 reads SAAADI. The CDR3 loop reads CASKGPSGGPVETQYF. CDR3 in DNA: TGCGCCAGCAAAGGTCCTAGCGGGGGTCCCGTGGAGACCCAGTACTTC.

This CDR3 reads CASGFSGNTEAFF. CDR3 DNA sequence: TGTGCTAGTGGTTTTTCTGGAAACACTGAAGCTTTCTTT. The rearrangement joins TRBV12-5 to TRBJ1-1; D remains unclear. Trimming removed 3 bases at V and 2 bases at J, with 7 bases between. This CDR3 has 13 amino acids. Per the germline V gene, CDR1 is LGHNT and CDR2 is FRNRAP.

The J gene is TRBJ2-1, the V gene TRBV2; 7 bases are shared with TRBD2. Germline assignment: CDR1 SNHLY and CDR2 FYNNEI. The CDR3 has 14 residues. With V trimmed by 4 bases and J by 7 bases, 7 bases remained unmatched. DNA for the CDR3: TGTGCCAGCAGTGTGGAAGGGAGGGGAAATGAGCAGTTCTTC. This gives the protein CASSVEGRGNEQFF.